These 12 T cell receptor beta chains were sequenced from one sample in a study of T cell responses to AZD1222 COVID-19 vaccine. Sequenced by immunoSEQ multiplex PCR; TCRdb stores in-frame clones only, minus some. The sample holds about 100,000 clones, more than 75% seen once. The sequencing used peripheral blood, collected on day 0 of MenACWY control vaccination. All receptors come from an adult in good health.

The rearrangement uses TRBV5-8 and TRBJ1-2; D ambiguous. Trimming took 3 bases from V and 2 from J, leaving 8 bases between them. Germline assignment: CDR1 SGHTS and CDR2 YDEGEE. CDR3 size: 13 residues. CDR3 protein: CASSSRANYGYTF. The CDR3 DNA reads TGTGCCAGCAGCTCCCGGGCCAACTATGGCTACACCTTC.

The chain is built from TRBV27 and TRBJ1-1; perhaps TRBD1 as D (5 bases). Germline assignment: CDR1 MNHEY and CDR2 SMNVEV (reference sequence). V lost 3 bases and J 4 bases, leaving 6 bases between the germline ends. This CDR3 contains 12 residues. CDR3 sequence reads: CASSFRGTEAFF. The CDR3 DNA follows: TGTGCCAGCAGTTTTAGGGGCACTGAAGCTTTCTTT.

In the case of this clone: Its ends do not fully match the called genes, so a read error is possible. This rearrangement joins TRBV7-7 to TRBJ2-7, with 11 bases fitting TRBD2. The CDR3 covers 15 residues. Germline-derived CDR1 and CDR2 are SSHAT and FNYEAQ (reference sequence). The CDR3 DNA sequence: TGTGCTAGCAGCCGAATAGCGGGAGGGCCCTACGAGCAGTACTTC. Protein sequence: CASSRIAGGPYEQYF.

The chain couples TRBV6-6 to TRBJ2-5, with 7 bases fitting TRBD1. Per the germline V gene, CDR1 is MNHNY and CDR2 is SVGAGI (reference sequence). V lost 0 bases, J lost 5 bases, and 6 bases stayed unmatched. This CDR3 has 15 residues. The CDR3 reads CASSYSTRGLETQYF. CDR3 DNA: TGTGCCAGCAGTTACTCGACGAGGGGGCTTGAGACCCAGTACTTC.

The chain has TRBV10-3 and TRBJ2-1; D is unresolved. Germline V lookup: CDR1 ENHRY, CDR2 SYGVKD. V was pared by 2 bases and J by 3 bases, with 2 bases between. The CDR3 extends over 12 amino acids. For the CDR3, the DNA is TGTGCCATCAGTGAGGGCTACAATGAGCAGTTCTTC. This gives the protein CAISEGYNEQFF.

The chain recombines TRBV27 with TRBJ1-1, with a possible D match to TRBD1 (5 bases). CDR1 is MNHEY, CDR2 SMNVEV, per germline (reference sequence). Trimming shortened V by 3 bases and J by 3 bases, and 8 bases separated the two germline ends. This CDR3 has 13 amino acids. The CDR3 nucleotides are TGTGCCAGCAGTTTCAGGGAGGACACTGAAGCTTTCTTT. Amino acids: CASSFREDTEAFF.

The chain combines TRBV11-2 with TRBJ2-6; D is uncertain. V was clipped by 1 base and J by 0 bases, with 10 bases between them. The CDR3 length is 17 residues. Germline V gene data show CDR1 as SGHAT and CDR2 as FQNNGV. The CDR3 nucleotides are TGTGCCAGCAGCTTAGGGCCTCTGAGCTCTGGGGCCAACGTCCTGACTTTC. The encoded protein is CASSLGPLSSGANVLTF.

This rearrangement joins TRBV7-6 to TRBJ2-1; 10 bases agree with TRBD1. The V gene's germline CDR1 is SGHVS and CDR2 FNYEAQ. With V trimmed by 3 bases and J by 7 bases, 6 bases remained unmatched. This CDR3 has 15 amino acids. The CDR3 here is CASSLDRGTHNEQFF. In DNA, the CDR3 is TGTGCCAGCAGCTTGGACAGGGGGACCCATAATGAGCAGTTCTTC.

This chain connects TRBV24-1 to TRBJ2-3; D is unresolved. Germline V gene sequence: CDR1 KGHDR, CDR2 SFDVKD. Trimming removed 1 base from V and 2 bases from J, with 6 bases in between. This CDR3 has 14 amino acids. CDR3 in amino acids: CATSDLGNTDTQYF. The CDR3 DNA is TGTGCCACCAGTGATTTAGGGAACACAGATACGCAGTATTTT.

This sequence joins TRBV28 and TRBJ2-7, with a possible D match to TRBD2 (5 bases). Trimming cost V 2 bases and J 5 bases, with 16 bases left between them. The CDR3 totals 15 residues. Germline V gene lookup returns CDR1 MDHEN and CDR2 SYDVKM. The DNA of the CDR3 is TGTGCCAGCAGTTTACCGGGGTATGGGAGCCACGAGCAGTACTTC. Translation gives CASSLPGYGSHEQYF.

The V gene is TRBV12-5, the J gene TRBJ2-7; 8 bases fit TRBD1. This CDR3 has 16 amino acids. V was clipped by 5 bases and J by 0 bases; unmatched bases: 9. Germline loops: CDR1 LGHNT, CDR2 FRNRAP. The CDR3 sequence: CASGPGGYKSSYEQYF. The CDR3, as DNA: TGTGCTAGTGGTCCAGGGGGCTACAAGAGCTCCTACGAGCAGTACTTC.

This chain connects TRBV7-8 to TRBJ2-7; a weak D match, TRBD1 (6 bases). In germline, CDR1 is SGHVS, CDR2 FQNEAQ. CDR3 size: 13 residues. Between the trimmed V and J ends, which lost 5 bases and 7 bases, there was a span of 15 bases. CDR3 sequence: CASSTGTLLEQYF. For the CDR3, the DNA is TGTGCCAGCAGCACAGGGACCCTTCTAGAGCAGTACTTC.